This TCR beta chain was obtained from a study of control samples from healthy donors and cancer patients. Method: immunoSEQ multiplex PCR; TCRdb's copy keeps in-frame clones and lacks some. The sample has 150,000 to 200,000 clones; roughly 91% are singletons. With V trimmed by 6 bases and J by 3 bases, 6 bases remained unmatched. CDR1 is SQVTM and CDR2 is ANQGSEA in the germline V gene. The CDR3 runs to 14 residues. The J gene is TRBJ2-3, the V gene TRBV29-1; 10 bases line up with TRBD2. The origin of this receptor is a woman in her thirties in good health. The source material was blood. Here the CDR3 reads CSVPTSGVTDTQYF. The CDR3 coding sequence is TGCAGCGTACCTACTAGCGGGGTAACAGATACGCAGTATTTT.